This T cell receptor beta chain was identified during a study of monozygotic twins with cystic fibrosis. General observations from the study: V usage most resembled the co-twin in 13 of 16 pairs. Shared CDR3 numbers were not associated with age, concordance or severity. Unrelated CF individuals shared fewer identical clonotypes than monozygotic CF twins.

Sequencing was performed with immunoSEQ multiplex PCR; in TCRdb, only in-frame clones are kept and a portion is missing. The data show 17,000 or so clones, with around 96% seen just once and about 0.68% held by the top ten. Per the germline V gene, CDR1 is SGHDT and CDR2 is YYEEEE. CDR3 length equals 18 residues. Trimming removed 0 bases from V and 0 bases from J, with 18 bases in between. This clone was found once. Its cognate antigen is unknown. This receptor was identified in a girl aged 2-9 years with cystic fibrosis. This chain joins TRBV5-6 and TRBJ1-2; D uncertain. Sequences were obtained from blood. The CDR3 spells CASSLASGRFITNYGYTF. CDR3 sequence (DNA): TGTGCCAGCAGCTTGGCGTCGGGCAGGTTCATTACTAACTATGGCTACACCTTC.